The entry below gives a single T cell receptor (beta chain) sequence along with its context. Its matching antigen is unknown. Source study methods: Because ImmunoSEQ provided only junction sequences with no quality scores, the filtering differed. TCRdb's table, derived via immunoSEQ multiplex PCR, lists solely in-frame clones and lacks some. The V and J calls and the clone size are those of that table, but D and trimming were determined from the DNA. This repertoire shows over a million clones, around three quarters found once; its top ten account for more than 0.45%. The CDR3 runs 15 residues. Germline V gene lookup returns CDR1 SGHNT and CDR2 YYREEE (reference sequence). Trimming took 4 bases from V and 4 from J; bases not matched to a gene: 6. This sample is drawn from a study of shared clonotypes between healthy human individuals. General observations from the study: Relative to memory subsets, naive subsets generally showed larger estimated richness. Only a few donors were included, so the genetic and exposure-history diversity represented was limited.

The V call is TRBV5-4, the J call TRBJ2-3; 10 nucleotides align to TRBD2. Sequenced input: memory CD4+ T cells from PBMCs. Subset indicated: CD45RA-negative fraction. The receptor was derived from a man aged 18 to 30 in good health. Some clones in this sample may be carry-over from other donors' samples. The CDR3 DNA reads as TGTGCCAGCAGCGTCGCTAGCGGGAGAGCAGATACGCAGTATTTT. As protein: CASSVASGRADTQYF.